This entry lists 18 T cell receptor beta chains sequenced from one sample in a study of vaccination and CD4 T cells after COVID-19. Treatment denoted: approximately nine-day PBMC culture with coronavirus spike peptide pools or control peptides (ViraFEST assay). Investigators obtained the unexposed donor's CD4+ T cells before the COVID-19 pandemic (2011-2018). Scientists ran DNA taken from cultured CD4+ T cells through the Oncomine TCR Beta short-read assay for sequencing. TCRdb independently ran MiXCR on the PCR reads; one entry per CDR3 protein. This table holds about 5,400 distinct CDR3 sequences, less than 35% found once. What these receptors recognize is not known. Source material: CD4+ T cells from blood, cultured in vitro. The receptors derive from a human donor in good health.

The V call is TRBV10-1, the J call TRBJ2-1, with D possibly TRBD2 on 5 matching bases. Trimming pared 3 bases from V and 9 bases from J, leaving 6 bases between. CDR3 length: 11 residues. Per germline, CDR1 WNHNN and CDR2 SYGVQD (reference sequence). Here the CDR3 reads CASSDEGEQFF. The CDR3 DNA is TGCGCCAGCAGTGATGAGGGTGAGCAGTTCTTC.

V usage is TRBV20-1 and J usage is TRBJ2-4; 13 nucleotides match TRBD2. CDR3 length: 16 amino acids. The germline CDR1 and CDR2 sequences are DFQATT and SNEGSKA (reference sequence). The junction had 8 bases not matched to a gene; V was cut back by 1 base and J by 8 bases. The CDR3 loop reads CSARGLTSGGSDIQYF. The CDR3 DNA reads as TGCAGTGCTAGAGGCCTGACTAGCGGGGGGTCTGACATTCAGTACTTC.

This clonotype was seen a few times. This sequence joins TRBV25-1 and TRBJ1-2; D perhaps matches TRBD1 (5 bases). Germline loops: CDR1 MGHDK, CDR2 SYGVNS. V dropped 3 bases and J dropped 6 bases, with 14 bases sitting between them. The CDR3 totals 14 residues. For the CDR3, the DNA is TGTGCCAGCAGTGATAATGTCGGACACGATGGCTACACCTTC. It specifies CASSDNVGHDGYTF.

The chain employs TRBV20-1 and TRBJ2-5; possibly TRBD1 for D (6 bases). This CDR3 contains 13 residues. Trimming cost V 2 bases and J 4 bases, with 11 bases left between them. In germline, CDR1 is DFQATT, CDR2 SNEGSKA (reference sequence). For the CDR3, the DNA is TGCAGTGCTAGACGGCTAGGGGGAGAGACCCAGTACTTC. This gives the protein CSARRLGGETQYF.

This rearrangement joins TRBV29-1 to TRBJ1-1; 9 bases are shared with TRBD1. The CDR3 is made up of 12 amino acids. Per germline, CDR1 SQVTM and CDR2 ANQGSEA. V shed 7 bases, J shed 4 bases, and the junction held 4 bases outside the gene matches. In DNA form, the CDR3 reads TGCAGCGGGAACAGGGGGCCCACTGAAGCTTTCTTT. Translated: CSGNRGPTEAFF.

The J gene is TRBJ1-2, the V gene TRBV6-2 or TRBV6-3; no reliable D call. CDR1 MNHEY and CDR2 SVGEGT come from the germline V gene. V lost 2 bases and J lost 3, with 13 bases in between. The CDR3 extends over 15 amino acids. The CDR3: CASSYGIGEHYGYTF. The CDR3 nucleotides read TGTGCCAGCAGTTACGGGATAGGTGAACACTATGGCTACACCTTC.

The genes are TRBV15 and TRBJ2-7, with D uncertain. The CDR3 spans 14 residues. Germline V gene lookup returns CDR1 LNHNV and CDR2 YYDKDF (reference sequence). V was trimmed by 9 bases and J by 2 bases, leaving 17 bases between them. CDR3 region: CATKVQVSAYEQYF. CDR3 nucleotides: TGTGCCACTAAAGTTCAGGTGTCTGCCTACGAGCAGTACTTC. Complete variable domain (other parts from reference TRBV15 and TRBJ2-7): DAMVIQNPRYQVTQFGKPVTLSCSQTLNHNVMYWYQQKSSQAPKLLFHYYDKDFNNEADTPDNFQSRRPNTSFCFLDIRSPGLGDTAMYLCATKVQVSAYEQYFGPGTRLTVT.

The rearrangement joins TRBV7-9 to TRBJ1-5; D is perhaps TRBD1 (5 bases). V lost 0 bases and J 5 bases, leaving 11 bases between the germline ends. Germline lookup yields CDR1 SEHNR and CDR2 FQNEAQ (reference sequence). The CDR3 loop spans 15 amino acids. DNA of the CDR3: TGTGCCAGCAGCTTAGCGGGGGGTTCGGATCAGCCCCAGCATTTT. It yields the protein CASSLAGGSDQPQHF.

This clonotype was picked up one time. Germline is not matched at one junction end, which may reflect a read error. This chain links TRBV2 with TRBJ1-6; D gene ambiguous. CDR3 size: 12 residues. The germline V gene has CDR1 SNHLY and CDR2 FYNNEI. The CDR3 nucleotides are TGTGCCGGCAGTGAAGCGCTAGGTACCCTCCACTTT. Translating gives CAGSEALGTLHF.

This clonotype was recorded a few times. The chain combines TRBV11-1 with TRBJ1-3; D unclear. The V and J ends lost 7 bases and 7 bases respectively, with 23 bases between them. The CDR3 spans 16 residues. The V gene's germline CDR1 is SGHAT and CDR2 FQDESV (reference sequence). The CDR3 here is CASNLNTGGGGNTIYF. The CDR3 DNA sequence: TGTGCCAGCAACCTAAACACCGGCGGAGGTGGGAACACCATATATTTT.

This clonotype was picked up a small number of times. The J gene is TRBJ2-7, the V gene TRBV7-6; the D gene could be TRBD1 or TRBD2 (5 bases each). The CDR3 loop spans 14 amino acids. Germline CDR1 is SGHVS and CDR2 is FNYEAQ. The germline V and J ends were trimmed by 1 base and 2 bases, with 9 bases remaining between them. CDR3 loop: CASSLDEGPYEQYF. CDR3 bases: TGTGCCAGCAGCTTAGACGAGGGGCCCTACGAGCAGTACTTC.

This clonotype was seen a few times. The chain uses TRBV19 and TRBJ2-5; 7 nucleotides line up with TRBD1. CDR3 length: 13 amino acids. V was clipped by 3 bases and J by 4 bases; unmatched bases: 2. In germline, CDR1 is LNHDA, CDR2 SQIVND (reference sequence). This CDR3 is CASSMGQLETQYF. CDR3 nucleotides: TGTGCCAGTAGTATGGGACAGTTAGAGACCCAGTACTTC.

The V and J genes are TRBV7-2 and TRBJ2-1; D unclear. Between the trimmed V and J ends, which lost 1 base and 0 bases, there was a span of 10 bases. Germline lookup yields CDR1 SGHTA and CDR2 FQGNSA. CDR3 length: 16 residues. The CDR3 sequence: CASSLGSATSYNEQFF. CDR3 in DNA: TGTGCCAGCAGCTTAGGGTCGGCCACCTCCTACAATGAGCAGTTCTTC.

The rearrangement links TRBV12-3 or TRBV12-4 to TRBJ2-6; D is ambiguous. CDR3 size: 10 residues. V lost 3 bases and J lost 12, with 3 bases in between. The CDR3 here is CASSFAVLTF. CDR3 coding DNA: TGTGCCAGCAGTTTTGCCGTCCTGACTTTC.

This clonotype has just a few counts. This chain connects TRBV20-1 to TRBJ2-3; D not certain. Trimming pared 1 base from V and 0 bases from J, leaving 11 bases between. CDR1 is DFQATT, CDR2 SNEGSKA, per germline (reference sequence). The CDR3 totals 15 residues. As DNA, the CDR3 is TGCAGTGCTAGAGGTCACATTCCTAGCACAGATACGCAGTATTTT. The encoded protein is CSARGHIPSTDTQYF.

This clonotype showed up just a few times. The chain links TRBV20-1 to TRBJ1-2, with 7 bases aligning to TRBD1. Germline V gene sequence: CDR1 DFQATT, CDR2 SNEGSKA (reference sequence). The CDR3 covers 12 residues. CDR3 sequence (DNA): TGCAGCGTTAAAGGGGGCGCGGGTGGCTACACCTTC. Translating gives CSVKGGAGGYTF.

The chain carries TRBV12-3 or TRBV12-4 and TRBJ1-1; a possible D gene is TRBD1 (5 bases). Trimming cost V 4 bases and J 3 bases, with 15 bases left between them. CDR3 size: 15 residues. The DNA of the CDR3 is TGTGCCAGCAGTTCTCGTCTCCGGGACCACACTGAAGCTTTCTTT. Protein product: CASSSRLRDHTEAFF.

This chain uses TRBV11-1 with TRBJ2-5, with a weak D call TRBD2 (6 bases). V lost 5 bases, J lost 4 bases, and 17 bases lay in between. CDR3 length: 15 amino acids. The germline V gene encodes CDR1 SGHAT and CDR2 FQDESV (reference sequence). The CDR3 sequence is CASSRRDPGGETQYF. CDR3 nucleotides: TGTGCCAGCAGCCGGCGGGATCCTGGCGGAGAGACCCAGTACTTC.